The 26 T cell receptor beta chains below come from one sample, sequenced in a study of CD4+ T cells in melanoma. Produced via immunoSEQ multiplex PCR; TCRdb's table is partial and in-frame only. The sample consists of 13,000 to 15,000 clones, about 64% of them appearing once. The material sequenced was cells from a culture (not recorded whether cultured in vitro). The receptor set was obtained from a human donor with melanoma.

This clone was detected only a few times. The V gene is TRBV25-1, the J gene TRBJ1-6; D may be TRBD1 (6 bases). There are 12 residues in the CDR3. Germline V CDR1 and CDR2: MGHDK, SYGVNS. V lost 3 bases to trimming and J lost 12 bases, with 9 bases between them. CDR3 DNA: TGTGCCAGCAGTGATCAGGGGCTACCCCTCCACTTT. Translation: CASSDQGLPLHF.

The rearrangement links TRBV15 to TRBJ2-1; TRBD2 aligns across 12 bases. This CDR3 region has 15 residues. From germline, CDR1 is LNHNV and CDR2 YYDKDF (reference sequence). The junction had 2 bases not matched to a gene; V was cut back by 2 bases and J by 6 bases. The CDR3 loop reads CATSRLAGGLNEQFF. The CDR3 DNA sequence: TGTGCCACCAGCAGACTAGCGGGGGGGCTCAATGAGCAGTTCTTC. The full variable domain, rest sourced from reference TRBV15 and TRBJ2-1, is DAMVIQNPRYQVTQFGKPVTLSCSQTLNHNVMYWYQQKSSQAPKLLFHYYDKDFNNEADTPDNFQSRRPNTSFCFLDIRSPGLGDTAMYLCATSRLAGGLNEQFFGPGTRLTVL.

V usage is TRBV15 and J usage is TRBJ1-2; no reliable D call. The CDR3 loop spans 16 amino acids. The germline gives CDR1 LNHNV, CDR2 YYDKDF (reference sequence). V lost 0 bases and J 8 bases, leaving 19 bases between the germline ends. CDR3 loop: CATSRDRAGGPGGYTF. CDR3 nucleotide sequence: TGTGCCACCAGCAGAGATAGGGCAGGCGGCCCGGGGGGCTACACCTTC.

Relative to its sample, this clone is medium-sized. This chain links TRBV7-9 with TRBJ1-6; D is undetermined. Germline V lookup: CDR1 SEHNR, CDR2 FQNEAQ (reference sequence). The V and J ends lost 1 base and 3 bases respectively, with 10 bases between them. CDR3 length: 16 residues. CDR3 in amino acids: CASSLGSGFYNSPLHF. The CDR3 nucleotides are TGTGCCAGCAGCTTAGGATCGGGTTTCTATAATTCACCCCTCCACTTT.

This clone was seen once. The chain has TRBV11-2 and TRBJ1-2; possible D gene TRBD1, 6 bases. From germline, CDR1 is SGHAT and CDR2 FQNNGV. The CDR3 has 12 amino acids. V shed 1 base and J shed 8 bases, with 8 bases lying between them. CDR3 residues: CASSLGGLGYTF. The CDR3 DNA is TGTGCCAGCAGCTTAGGGGGGCTGGGCTACACCTTC.

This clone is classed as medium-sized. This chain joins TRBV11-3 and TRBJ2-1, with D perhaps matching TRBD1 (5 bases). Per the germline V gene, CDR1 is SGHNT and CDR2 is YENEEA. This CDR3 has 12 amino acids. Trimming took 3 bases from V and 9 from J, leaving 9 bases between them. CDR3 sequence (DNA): TGTGCCAGCAGCTTTAATAGGGGTGAGCAGTTCTTC. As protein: CASSFNRGEQFF.

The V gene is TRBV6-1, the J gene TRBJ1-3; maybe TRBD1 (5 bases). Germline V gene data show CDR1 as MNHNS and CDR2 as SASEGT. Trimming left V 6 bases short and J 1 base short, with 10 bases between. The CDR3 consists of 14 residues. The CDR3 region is CASRRGGSGNTIYF. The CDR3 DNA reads TGTGCCAGCAGGCGGGGGGGGTCTGGAAACACCATATATTTT.

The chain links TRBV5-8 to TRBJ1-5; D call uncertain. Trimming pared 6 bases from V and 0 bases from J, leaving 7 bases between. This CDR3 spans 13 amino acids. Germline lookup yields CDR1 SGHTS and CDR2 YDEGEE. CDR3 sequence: CASKLYSNQPQHF. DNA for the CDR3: TGTGCCAGCAAGCTTTATAGCAATCAGCCCCAGCATTTT.

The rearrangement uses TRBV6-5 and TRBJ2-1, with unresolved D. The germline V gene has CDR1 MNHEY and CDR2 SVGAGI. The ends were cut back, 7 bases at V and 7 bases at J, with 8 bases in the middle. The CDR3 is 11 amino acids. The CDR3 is CASTSRNEQFF. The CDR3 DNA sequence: TGTGCCAGCACCTCACGAAATGAGCAGTTCTTC.

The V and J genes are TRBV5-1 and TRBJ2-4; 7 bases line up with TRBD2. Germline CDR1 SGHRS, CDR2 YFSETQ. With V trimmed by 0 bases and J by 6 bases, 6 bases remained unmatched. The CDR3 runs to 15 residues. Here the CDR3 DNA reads TGCGCCAGCAGCTTGGGACGGACTAGTTTAAACATTCAGTACTTC. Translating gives CASSLGRTSLNIQYF.

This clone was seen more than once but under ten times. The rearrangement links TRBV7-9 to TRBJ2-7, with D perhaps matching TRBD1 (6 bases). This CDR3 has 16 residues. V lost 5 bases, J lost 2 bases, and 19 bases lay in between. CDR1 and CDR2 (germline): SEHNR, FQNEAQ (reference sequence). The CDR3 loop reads CASSLVIGTPTYEQYF. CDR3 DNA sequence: TGTGCCAGCAGCCTCGTAATCGGGACACCGACCTACGAGCAGTACTTC.

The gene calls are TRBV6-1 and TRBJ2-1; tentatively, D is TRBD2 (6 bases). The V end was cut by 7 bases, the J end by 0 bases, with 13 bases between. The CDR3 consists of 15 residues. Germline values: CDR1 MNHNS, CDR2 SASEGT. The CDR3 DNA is TGTGCCAGCAATCGCCGGGAGCTCTCCTACAATGAGCAGTTCTTC. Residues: CASNRRELSYNEQFF.

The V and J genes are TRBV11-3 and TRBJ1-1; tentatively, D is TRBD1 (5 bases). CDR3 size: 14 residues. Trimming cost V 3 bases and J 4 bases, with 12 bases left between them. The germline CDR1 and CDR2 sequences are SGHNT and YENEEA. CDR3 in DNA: TGTGCCAGCAGCTTGGGGGGTTGGGGCACTGAAGCTTTCTTT. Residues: CASSLGGWGTEAFF. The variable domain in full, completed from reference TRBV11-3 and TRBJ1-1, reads EAGVVQSPRYKIIEKKQPVAFWCNPISGHNTLYWYLQNLGQGPELLIRYENEEAVDDSQLPKDRFSAERLKGVDSTLKIQPAELGDSAVYLCASSLGGWGTEAFFGQGTRLTVV.

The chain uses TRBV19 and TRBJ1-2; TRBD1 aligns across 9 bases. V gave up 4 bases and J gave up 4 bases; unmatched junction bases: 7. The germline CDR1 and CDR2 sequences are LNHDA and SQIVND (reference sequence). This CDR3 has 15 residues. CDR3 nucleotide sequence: TGTGCCAGTAGTAGTCCCGGGACAGGGTCCTATGGCTACACCTTC. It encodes CASSSPGTGSYGYTF.

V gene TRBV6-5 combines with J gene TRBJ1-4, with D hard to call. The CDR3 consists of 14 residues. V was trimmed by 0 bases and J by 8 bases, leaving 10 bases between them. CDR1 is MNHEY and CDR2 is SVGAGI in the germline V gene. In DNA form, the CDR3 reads TGTGCCAGCAGTTACTCCTTGGGTAGAGAAAAACTGTTTTTT. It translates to CASSYSLGREKLFF.

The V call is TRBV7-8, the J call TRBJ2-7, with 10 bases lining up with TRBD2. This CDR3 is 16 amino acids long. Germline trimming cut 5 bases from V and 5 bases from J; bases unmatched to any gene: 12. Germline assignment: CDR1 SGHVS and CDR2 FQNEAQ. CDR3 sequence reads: CASSRGLAGVYDEQYF. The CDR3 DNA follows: TGTGCCAGCAGCCGCGGGCTAGCGGGGGTCTATGACGAGCAGTACTTC. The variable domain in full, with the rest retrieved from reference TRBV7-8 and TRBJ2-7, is GAGVSQSPRYKVAKRGQDVALRCDPISGHVSLFWYQQALGQGPEFLTYFQNEAQLDKSGLPSDRFFAERPEGSVSTLKIQRTQQEDSAVYLCASSRGLAGVYDEQYFGPGTRLTVT.

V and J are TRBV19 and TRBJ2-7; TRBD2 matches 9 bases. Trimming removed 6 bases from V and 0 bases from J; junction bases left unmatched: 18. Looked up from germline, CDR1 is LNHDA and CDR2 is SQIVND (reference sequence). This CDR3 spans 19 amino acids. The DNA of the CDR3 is TGTGCCAGTAGCGGGCGAGGGGGCGCGGGACTAGCAACCTCCTACGAGCAGTACTTC. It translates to CASSGRGGAGLATSYEQYF.

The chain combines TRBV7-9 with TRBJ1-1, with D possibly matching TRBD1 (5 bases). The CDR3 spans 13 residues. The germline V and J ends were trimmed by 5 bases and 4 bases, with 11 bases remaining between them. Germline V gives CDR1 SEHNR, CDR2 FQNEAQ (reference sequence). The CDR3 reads CASSTRGSTEAFF. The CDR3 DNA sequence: TGTGCCAGCAGCACCCGGGGGAGCACTGAAGCTTTCTTT. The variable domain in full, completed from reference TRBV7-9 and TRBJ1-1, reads DTGVSQNPRHKITKRGQNVTFRCDPISEHNRLYWYRQTLGQGPEFLTYFQNEAQLEKSRLLSDRFSAERPKGSFSTLEIQRTEQGDSAMYLCASSTRGSTEAFFGQGTRLTVV.

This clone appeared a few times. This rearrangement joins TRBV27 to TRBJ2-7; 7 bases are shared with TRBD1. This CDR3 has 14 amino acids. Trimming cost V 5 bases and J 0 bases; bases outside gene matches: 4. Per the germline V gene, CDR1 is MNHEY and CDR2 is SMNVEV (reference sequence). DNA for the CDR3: TGTGCCAGCAGTGTGACAGGGACCTCCTACGAGCAGTACTTC. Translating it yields CASSVTGTSYEQYF.

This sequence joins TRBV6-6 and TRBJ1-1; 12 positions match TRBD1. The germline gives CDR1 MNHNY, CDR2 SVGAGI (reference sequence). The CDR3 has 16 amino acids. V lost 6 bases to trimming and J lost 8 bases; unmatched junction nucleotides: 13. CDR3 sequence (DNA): TGTGCCAGCAGCTACAAGACCGGGACAGGGGGCGCCGAAGCTTTCTTT. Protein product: CASSYKTGTGGAEAFF.

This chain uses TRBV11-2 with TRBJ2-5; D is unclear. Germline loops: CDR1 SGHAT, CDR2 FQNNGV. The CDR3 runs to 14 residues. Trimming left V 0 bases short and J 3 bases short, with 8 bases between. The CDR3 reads CASSLDRVKETQYF. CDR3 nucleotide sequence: TGTGCCAGCAGCTTAGACCGGGTAAAAGAGACCCAGTACTTC.

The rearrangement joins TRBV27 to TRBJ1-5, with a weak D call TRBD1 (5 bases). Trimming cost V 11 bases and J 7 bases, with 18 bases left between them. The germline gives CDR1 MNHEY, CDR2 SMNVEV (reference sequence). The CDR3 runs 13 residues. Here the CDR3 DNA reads TGTGCCGGCGGGGGGAGGGTGGGGCAGCCCCAGCATTTT. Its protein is CAGGGRVGQPQHF.

The CDR3 DNA is TGCGCCAGCAGCCCGGGACAGGGGGCGATGAACACTGAAGCTTTCTTT. Its protein product is CASSPGQGAMNTEAFF. This chain links TRBV5-1 with TRBJ1-1; 12 bases are a match to TRBD1. The length of the CDR3 is 16 residues. CDR1 is SGHRS, CDR2 YFSETQ, per germline. The V gene end was trimmed by 4 bases and the J gene end by 0 bases; junction bases not matched to a gene: 4.

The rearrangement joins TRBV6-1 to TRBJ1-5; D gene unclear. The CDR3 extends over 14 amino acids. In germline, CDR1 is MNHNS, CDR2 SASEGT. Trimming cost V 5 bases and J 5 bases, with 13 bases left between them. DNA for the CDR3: TGTGCCAGCAGTCGATCCGAGGGAGATCAGCCCCAGCATTTT. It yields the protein CASSRSEGDQPQHF.

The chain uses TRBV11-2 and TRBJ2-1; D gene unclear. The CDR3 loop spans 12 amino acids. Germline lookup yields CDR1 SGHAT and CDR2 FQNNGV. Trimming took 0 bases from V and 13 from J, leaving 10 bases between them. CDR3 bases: TGTGCCAGCAGCTTAGATTTTTCCCCTCAGTTCTTC. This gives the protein CASSLDFSPQFF.

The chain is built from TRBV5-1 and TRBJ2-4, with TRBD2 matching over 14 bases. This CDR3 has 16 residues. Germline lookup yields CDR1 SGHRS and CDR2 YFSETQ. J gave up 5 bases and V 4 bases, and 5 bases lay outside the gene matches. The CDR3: CASSPGTSGGQNIQYF. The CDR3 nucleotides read TGCGCCAGCAGCCCAGGGACTAGCGGGGGCCAAAACATTCAGTACTTC.